The present T cell receptor (beta chain) was sequenced within a study of blood T cells in healthy people across ages. On the study more broadly: With template switching, about one barcoded beta molecule was captured per two T cells. Points from the study as a whole: Estimates based on one million T cells were treated as lower bounds.

It was with a sample-barcoded 5' primer and a J-beta primer mix that a second PCR of roughly 7 to 12 cycles was run. Samples each returned at least 2.5 million CDR3-containing paired-end reads. MiXCR was run by TCRdb on the 5' RACE reads, yielding one entry per CDR3 protein. The sample has hundreds of thousands of distinct CDR3 sequences; about 28% are singletons. The people who gave samples were healthy Caucasians from Russia, aged roughly 6 to 90. On this clonotype itself: Its antigen is unknown.

V gave up 0 bases and J gave up 11 bases; unmatched junction bases: 12. The CDR3 runs to 16 residues. Germline CDR1 MNHEY, CDR2 SVGEGT. Specimen: blood. The J gene is TRBJ2-3, the V gene TRBV6-2 or TRBV6-3; TRBD2 matches 9 bases. The receptor comes from a woman older than 75 in good health. For the CDR3, the DNA is TGTGCCAGCAGTTACTCGGCGGGGACTAGCTGGGAAGGGCAGTATTTT. Encoded protein: CASSYSAGTSWEGQYF.